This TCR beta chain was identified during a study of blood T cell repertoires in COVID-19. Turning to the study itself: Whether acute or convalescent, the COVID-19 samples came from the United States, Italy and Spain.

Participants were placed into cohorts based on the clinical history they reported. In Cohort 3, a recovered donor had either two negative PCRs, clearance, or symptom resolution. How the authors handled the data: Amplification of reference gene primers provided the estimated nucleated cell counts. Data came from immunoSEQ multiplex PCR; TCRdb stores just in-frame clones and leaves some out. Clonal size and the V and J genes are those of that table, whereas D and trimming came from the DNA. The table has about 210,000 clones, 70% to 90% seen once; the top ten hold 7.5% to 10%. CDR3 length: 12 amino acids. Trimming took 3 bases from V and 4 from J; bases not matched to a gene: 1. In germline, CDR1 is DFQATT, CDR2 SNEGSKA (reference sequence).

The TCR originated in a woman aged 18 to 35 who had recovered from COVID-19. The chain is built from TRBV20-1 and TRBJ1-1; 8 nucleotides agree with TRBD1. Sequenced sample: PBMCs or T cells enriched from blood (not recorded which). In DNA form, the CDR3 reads TGCAGTGCTAGTACAGGGGGCACTGAAGCTTTCTTT. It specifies CSASTGGTEAFF.